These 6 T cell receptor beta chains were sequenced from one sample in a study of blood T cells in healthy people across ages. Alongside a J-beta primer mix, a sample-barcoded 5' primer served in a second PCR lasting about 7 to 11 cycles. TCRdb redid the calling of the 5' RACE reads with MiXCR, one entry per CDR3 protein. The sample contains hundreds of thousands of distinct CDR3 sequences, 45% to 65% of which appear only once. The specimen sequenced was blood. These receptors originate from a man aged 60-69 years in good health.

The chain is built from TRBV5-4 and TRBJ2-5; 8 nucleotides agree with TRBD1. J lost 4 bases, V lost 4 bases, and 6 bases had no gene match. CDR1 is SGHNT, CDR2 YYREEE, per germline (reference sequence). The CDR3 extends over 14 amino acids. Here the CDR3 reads CASSPQGAVETQYF. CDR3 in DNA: TGTGCCAGCAGCCCCCAGGGGGCCGTAGAGACCCAGTACTTC.

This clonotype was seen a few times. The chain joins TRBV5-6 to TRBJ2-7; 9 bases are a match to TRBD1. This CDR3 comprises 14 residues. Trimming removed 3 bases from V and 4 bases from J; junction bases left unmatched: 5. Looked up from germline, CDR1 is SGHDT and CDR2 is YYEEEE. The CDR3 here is CASSWGQGFYEQYF. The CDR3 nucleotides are TGTGCCAGCAGCTGGGGACAGGGATTTTACGAGCAGTACTTC.

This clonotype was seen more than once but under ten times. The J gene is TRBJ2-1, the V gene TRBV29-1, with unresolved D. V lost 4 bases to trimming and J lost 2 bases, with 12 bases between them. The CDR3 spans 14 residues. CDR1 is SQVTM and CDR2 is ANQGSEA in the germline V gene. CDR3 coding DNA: TGCAGCGTTGCAGACGGCCCAACCTACAATGAGCAGTTCTTC. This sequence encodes CSVADGPTYNEQFF.

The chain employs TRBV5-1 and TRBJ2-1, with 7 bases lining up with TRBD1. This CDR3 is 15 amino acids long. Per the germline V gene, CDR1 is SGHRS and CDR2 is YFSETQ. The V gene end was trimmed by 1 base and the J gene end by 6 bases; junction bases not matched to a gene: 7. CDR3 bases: TGCGCCAGCAGCTTGTCCCCGACAGGGATCAATGAGCAGTTCTTC. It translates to CASSLSPTGINEQFF. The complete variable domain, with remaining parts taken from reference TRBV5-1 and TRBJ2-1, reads KAGVTQTPRYLIKTRGQQVTLSCSPISGHRSVSWYQQTPGQGLQFLFEYFSETQRNKGNFPGRFSGRQFSNSRSEMNVSTLELGDSALYLCASSLSPTGINEQFFGPGTRLTVL.

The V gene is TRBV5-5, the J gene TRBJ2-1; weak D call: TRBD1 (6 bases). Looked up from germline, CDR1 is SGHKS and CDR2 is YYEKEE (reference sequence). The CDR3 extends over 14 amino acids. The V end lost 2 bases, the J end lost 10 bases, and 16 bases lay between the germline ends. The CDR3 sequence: CASSFDRSSYEQFF. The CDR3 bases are TGTGCCAGCAGCTTCGACAGGAGCTCCTACGAGCAGTTCTTC. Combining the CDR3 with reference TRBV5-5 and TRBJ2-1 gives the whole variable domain DAGVTQSPTHLIKTRGQQVTLRCSPISGHKSVSWYQQVLGQGPQFIFQYYEKEERGRGNFPDRFSARQFPNYSSELNVNALLLGDSALYLCASSFDRSSYEQFFGPGTRLTVL.

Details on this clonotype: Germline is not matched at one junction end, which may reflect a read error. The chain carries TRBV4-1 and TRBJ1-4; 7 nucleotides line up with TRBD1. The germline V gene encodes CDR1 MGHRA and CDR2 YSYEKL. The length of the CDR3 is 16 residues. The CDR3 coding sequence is TGCGCCAGCAGCCTCGACAGGGATCCTACTAATGAAAAGCTGTTTTTT. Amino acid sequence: CASSLDRDPTNEKLFF.